This T cell receptor (beta chain) comes out of a study of identifying expanded T cells in peripheral blood. Data came from immunoSEQ multiplex PCR; TCRdb stores just in-frame clones and leaves some out. The repertoire holds roughly 100,000 clones, with about 91% as singletons. Looked up from germline, CDR1 is SGHRS and CDR2 is YFSETQ. Trimming removed 0 bases from V and 8 bases from J, with 8 bases in between. The CDR3 loop spans 12 amino acids. As regards this clone: Its antigen remains unidentified.

General study points: Across healthy donors, higher total template counts meant significantly greater approximately two-week count variance.

V gene TRBV5-1 combines with J gene TRBJ1-2; D gene uncertain. This sequence was found in a person between 18 and 75 years old in good health. The material sequenced was blood. CDR3 DNA sequence: TGCGCCAGCAGCTTGGATCAGGAGGGCTACACCTTC. This gives the protein CASSLDQEGYTF.